This T cell receptor (beta chain) was recorded in a study of blood T cell repertoires in COVID-19. Study-level information: From the United States, Italy and Spain came samples of acute and convalescent COVID-19. Sample material is recorded as cDNA or gDNA derived from T cells, B-cell-depleted T cells, or PBMCs.

Under the authors' procedure: Quantification of nucleated cells was approximated via reference gene primer amplification. Method: immunoSEQ multiplex PCR; TCRdb's copy keeps in-frame clones and lacks some. V and J calls and clone size are given by that table; D and trimming were obtained from the DNA. The top ten clones hold 22% of a sample with about 21,000 clones, over 80% of them seen once. V lost 4 bases to trimming and J lost 5 bases; unmatched junction nucleotides: 8. The CDR3 is made up of 15 amino acids. The germline CDR1 and CDR2 sequences are KGHDR and SFDVKD. The V and J genes are TRBV24-1 and TRBJ2-3; 7 nucleotides match TRBD1. This receptor was taken from an elderly man with active or convalescent COVID-19. The sample taken for sequencing was peripheral blood. CDR3 residues: CATSETGFSGDTQYF. In DNA, the CDR3 is TGTGCCACCAGTGAGACAGGGTTTTCCGGAGATACGCAGTATTTT.